The rows below give T cell receptor beta chains drawn from one sample of a study of technical replicates of blood from a few donors. Using immunoSEQ multiplex PCR, the repertoire was profiled, and TCRdb retains in-frame clones only, with some absent. The sample has 90,000 to 100,000 clones; just under 95% are singletons. Sequenced sample: T cells isolated from PBMCs. The receptor source for this set is a human donor in good health. The CDR3 runs from the conserved cysteine through the conserved F or W. The order of the fields is CDR3 DNA, CDR3 protein, D gene, V gene, clone size, J gene. The D gene is left open where the match is weak. Where a row states a size, it is once, few, many or the class of an expanded clone; other rows omit it.

DNA: TGTGCCAGCAGCTTAGCTAGCGGGAGGAGTAATGAGCAGTTCTTC
CDR3: CASSLASGRSNEQFF
D: TRBD2
V: TRBV7-8
size: NA
J: TRBJ2-1

DNA: TGTGCCAGCAGCAGACTAGCGGGAGATAGCACCGGGGAGCTGTTTTTT
CDR3: CASSRLAGDSTGELFF
D: TRBD2
V: TRBV7-9
size: NA
J: TRBJ2-2

DNA: TGTGCCAGCAGCTTGACAGATTATAGCAATCAGCCCCAGCATTTT
CDR3: CASSLTDYSNQPQHF
D: NA
V: TRBV28
size: NA
J: TRBJ1-5

DNA: TGTGCCAGTAGTATGGCAGGGTATGGCTACACCTTC
CDR3: CASSMAGYGYTF
D: NA
V: TRBV19
size: once
J: TRBJ1-2

DNA: TGTGCCAGTAGTATTGTTGGGCCCACTGAAGCTTTCTTT
CDR3: CASSIVGPTEAFF
D: NA
V: TRBV19
size: NA
J: TRBJ1-1

DNA: TGTGCCAGCTCACCCGAGACAGGGTCGCGTAGGTATCAGCCCCAGCATTTT
CDR3: CASSPETGSRRYQPQHF
D: TRBD1
V: TRBV18
size: NA
J: TRBJ1-5

DNA: TGTGCCAGCAGTTTAAGAGGGACCTACGAGCAGTACTTC
CDR3: CASSLRGTYEQYF
D: NA
V: TRBV27
size: NA
J: TRBJ2-7

DNA: TGTGCCAGCAGCTTGGATTGGGTCAGGGGAACTAATCAGCCCCAGCATTTT
CDR3: CASSLDWVRGTNQPQHF
D: NA
V: TRBV5-5
size: NA
J: TRBJ1-5

DNA: TGTGCCAGTGTAAGTGAGGTGCGCACCGGGGAGCTGTTTTTT
CDR3: CASVSEVRTGELFF
D: NA
V: TRBV19
size: NA
J: TRBJ2-2

DNA: TGCGCCAGCTACGGAGGGGGCGCGAACACTGAAGCTTTCTTT
CDR3: CASYGGGANTEAFF
D: TRBD1
V: TRBV5-1
size: NA
J: TRBJ1-1

DNA: TGTGCCAGCAGCTTAGTGGGACTAGCGGGAGTCGACGAGCAGTACTTC
CDR3: CASSLVGLAGVDEQYF
D: TRBD2
V: TRBV11-2
size: NA
J: TRBJ2-7

DNA: TGTGCCAGCCCCAACAGGGATTTCGGCTATGGCTACACCTTC
CDR3: CASPNRDFGYGYTF
D: NA
V: TRBV2
size: NA
J: TRBJ1-2

DNA: TGTGCCAGCAGCGTAGTAGGACTAGCGGCCGGGGAGCTGTTTTTT
CDR3: CASSVVGLAAGELFF
D: TRBD2
V: TRBV9
size: NA
J: TRBJ2-2

DNA: TGTGCCAGCACACTTACAGGGGTGGCCGGGGAGCTGTTTTTT
CDR3: CASTLTGVAGELFF
D: TRBD1
V: TRBV6-5
size: NA
J: TRBJ2-2

DNA: TGTGCCAGCAGCTTGGTAACAGGGTCCGGGGCCAACGTCCTGACTTTC
CDR3: CASSLVTGSGANVLTF
D: NA
V: TRBV5-4
size: NA
J: TRBJ2-6

DNA: TGTGCCAGCAGCGTTCATATGAAACAGGGCACTGAAGCTTTCTTT
CDR3: CASSVHMKQGTEAFF
D: NA
V: TRBV9
size: NA
J: TRBJ1-1

DNA: TGTGCCAGTAGCCACCGGGACACCAGCAAATACACAGATACGCAGTATTTT
CDR3: CASSHRDTSKYTDTQYF
D: NA
V: TRBV19
size: NA
J: TRBJ2-3

DNA: TGTGCCAGCAGTTACTCAGGGGGTATAGTCTCTGAAGCTTTCTTT
CDR3: CASSYSGGIVSEAFF
D: NA
V: TRBV6-5
size: NA
J: TRBJ1-1

DNA: TGTGCCAGCAGTGAAATCCCGGGACATTACGGCGTGGGCTACACCTTC
CDR3: CASSEIPGHYGVGYTF
D: NA
V: TRBV2
size: NA
J: TRBJ1-2

DNA: TGTGCCAGCAGTTTGCGTTATGAAGACTATGGCTACACCTTC
CDR3: CASSLRYEDYGYTF
D: NA
V: TRBV25-1
size: NA
J: TRBJ1-2

DNA: TGTGCCAGCAGTCGGCAGGGCGAAGGCTACACCTTC
CDR3: CASSRQGEGYTF
D: NA
V: TRBV7-2
size: NA
J: TRBJ1-2

DNA: TGTGCCAGCAGCTCGGGACTTTTAAGGACAGATACGCAGTATTTT
CDR3: CASSSGLLRTDTQYF
D: NA
V: TRBV7-3
size: NA
J: TRBJ2-3

DNA: TGTGCCAGCAGTTCTCGGCGAGACAGATACAATGAGCAGTTCTTC
CDR3: CASSSRRDRYNEQFF
D: NA
V: TRBV6-5
size: NA
J: TRBJ2-1

DNA: TGTGCCAGCAGTTCCGTCTCCTACGAGCAGTACTTC
CDR3: CASSSVSYEQYF
D: NA
V: TRBV6-5
size: NA
J: TRBJ2-7

DNA: TGTGCCAGCAGCTTGTTGGACAGGGATGAGCGGACGCAGTATTTT
CDR3: CASSLLDRDERTQYF
D: TRBD1
V: TRBV5-6
size: NA
J: TRBJ2-3

DNA: TGCGCCAGCAGCCAAGAATCTGCTAGCGTCGGGGAGCTGTTTTTT
CDR3: CASSQESASVGELFF
D: NA
V: TRBV4-1
size: NA
J: TRBJ2-2

DNA: TGTGCCAGCAGCTTTCAGAGCGGGATATATTACGAGCAGTACTTC
CDR3: CASSFQSGIYYEQYF
D: TRBD2
V: TRBV7-2
size: NA
J: TRBJ2-7

DNA: TGCGCCAGCAGCATCGTAAACACCGGGGAGCTGTTTTTT
CDR3: CASSIVNTGELFF
D: NA
V: TRBV5-1
size: NA
J: TRBJ2-2

DNA: TGTGCCAGCAGTTTATCTCGGCTTGCAGGGGGAAATCGTAGAGGCTACACCTTC
CDR3: CASSLSRLAGGNRRGYTF
D: TRBD1
V: TRBV27
size: NA
J: TRBJ1-2

DNA: TGTGCCAGCAGCCCGACTGGGGGCGCGATCCCAGATACGCAGTATTTT
CDR3: CASSPTGGAIPDTQYF
D: NA
V: TRBV7-9
size: NA
J: TRBJ2-3

DNA: TGTGCTAGTGGTTCTCGGCTAGCGGGGGCCAATGAGCAGTTCTTC
CDR3: CASGSRLAGANEQFF
D: TRBD2
V: TRBV12-5
size: NA
J: TRBJ2-1

DNA: TGTGCCAGCAGTTTAACCCCGGGGTCTGGAAACACCATATATTTT
CDR3: CASSLTPGSGNTIYF
D: NA
V: TRBV28
size: NA
J: TRBJ1-3

DNA: TGTGCCAGCAGTCCGGGATGGGCTGGGGCCAACGTCCTGACTTTC
CDR3: CASSPGWAGANVLTF
D: NA
V: TRBV6-1
size: NA
J: TRBJ2-6

DNA: TGTGCTAGCAGCTTAGCGCAAACGGGTTACAATGAGCAGTTCTTC
CDR3: CASSLAQTGYNEQFF
D: NA
V: TRBV7-7
size: once
J: TRBJ2-1

DNA: TGTGCCAGCTACTTGGTTCAGAGGGTAGGTGAAAAACTGTTTTTT
CDR3: CASYLVQRVGEKLFF
D: NA
V: TRBV7-4
size: NA
J: TRBJ1-4

DNA: TGTGCCAGCAGCTATAGCGGGGGTCCTGAAGCTTTCTTT
CDR3: CASSYSGGPEAFF
D: NA
V: TRBV7-8
size: NA
J: TRBJ1-1

DNA: TGTGCTAGTGGCCTCGGGACTTCTTACAATGAGCAGTTCTTC
CDR3: CASGLGTSYNEQFF
D: NA
V: TRBV12-5
size: NA
J: TRBJ2-1

DNA: TGCGCCAGCAGCGTAGGACAGGCTTCCTACGAGCAGTACTTC
CDR3: CASSVGQASYEQYF
D: TRBD1
V: TRBV5-1
size: NA
J: TRBJ2-7

DNA: TGTGCCTGGAGTTCTAACCCGGGAGGTCAGCCCCAGCATTTT
CDR3: CAWSSNPGGQPQHF
D: NA
V: TRBV30
size: NA
J: TRBJ1-5

DNA: TGTGCCAGCAGTTACTGGGACAGAGATCAGCCCCAGCATTTT
CDR3: CASSYWDRDQPQHF
D: TRBD1
V: TRBV6-6
size: NA
J: TRBJ1-5

DNA: TGTGCCAGTAGGGGGAAAACAGGGGGGGTTATCTATGGCTACACCTTC
CDR3: CASRGKTGGVIYGYTF
D: TRBD1
V: TRBV19
size: NA
J: TRBJ1-2

DNA: TGTGCCTGGAGTGCCGACAATGAGCAGTTCTTC
CDR3: CAWSADNEQFF
D: NA
V: TRBV30
size: NA
J: TRBJ2-1

DNA: TGTGCCAGCAGCTTAAAGCGTGAAACTGAAGCTTTCTTT
CDR3: CASSLKRETEAFF
D: NA
V: TRBV7-9
size: once
J: TRBJ1-1

DNA: TGCGCCAGCAGCTTGGAGATACAGGGGTATGGCTACACCTTC
CDR3: CASSLEIQGYGYTF
D: TRBD1
V: TRBV5-1
size: NA
J: TRBJ1-2